A selection of T cell receptor beta chains follows, all from one sample in a study of T cell changes during pregnancy in multiple sclerosis. TCRdb's table, derived via immunoSEQ multiplex PCR, lists solely in-frame clones and lacks some. This table has roughly 110,000 clones, around 93% appearing once. This specimen consisted of peripheral blood, obtained after pregnancy. The receptors here all came from a female donor with multiple sclerosis, enrolled in a pregnancy study. Each CDR3 is given with its conserved first and last residue.

TRBV19	CASNGQGGSYEQYF
TRBV7-3	CASSLTDTYEQYF
TRBV2	CASRSGTYEQYF
TRBV6-6	CASRTDTGYYGYTF
TRBV7-2	CASSPVAGVGELFF
TRBV9	CASSEGQGAYEQYF
TRBV6-1	CASSEAGHQPQHF
TRBV19	CASSITGLANTQYF
TRBV6-4	CASSDSKSGKRTGELFF
TRBV2	CASSKTSEATEAFF
TRBV6-1	CASSAQALTDTQYF
TRBV5-4	CAGIGTPFYGYTF
TRBV5-6	CASRKPGTGVTGELFF
TRBV10-3	CATQQGQGEKLFF
TRBV30	CAWSVSGDYGYTF
TRBV12-5	CASGLGGEGNTEAFF
TRBV14	CASSREQVLEQYF
TRBV6-5	CASSYGDRGIDSPLHF
TRBV18	CASSPFDPSRGNIEAFF
TRBV7-9	CVGGTDTQYF
TRBV4-1	CASSQEGLVGGNSPLHF
TRBV9	CASSVIPQGGETQYF
TRBV18	CASSPLGRLDTGAFF
TRBV25-1	CASSSGAVDTGELFF
TRBV5-4	CASSTKRTGRETQYF
TRBV7-2	CASSFTGGRSAEQYF
TRBV7-8	CASSPRASGTNEKLFF
TRBV9	CASTPEGRGNIQYF
TRBV9	CASSVDEAGYEQYF
TRBV20-1	CSARRDTQYF
TRBV7-8	CASSLAGQASSFYEQYF
TRBV7-8	CASSPNQGGWETQYF
TRBV5-1	CASSRWAGTSGRFTDTQYF
TRBV6-5	CASRLPGNSPLHF
TRBV5-5	CASSLLARETQYF
TRBV20-1	CSASYGKDYTF
TRBV30	CAWGTSGRSYEQYF
TRBV14	CASSRGRGNTEAFF
TRBV5-5	CASSLKSGGPPYNEQFF